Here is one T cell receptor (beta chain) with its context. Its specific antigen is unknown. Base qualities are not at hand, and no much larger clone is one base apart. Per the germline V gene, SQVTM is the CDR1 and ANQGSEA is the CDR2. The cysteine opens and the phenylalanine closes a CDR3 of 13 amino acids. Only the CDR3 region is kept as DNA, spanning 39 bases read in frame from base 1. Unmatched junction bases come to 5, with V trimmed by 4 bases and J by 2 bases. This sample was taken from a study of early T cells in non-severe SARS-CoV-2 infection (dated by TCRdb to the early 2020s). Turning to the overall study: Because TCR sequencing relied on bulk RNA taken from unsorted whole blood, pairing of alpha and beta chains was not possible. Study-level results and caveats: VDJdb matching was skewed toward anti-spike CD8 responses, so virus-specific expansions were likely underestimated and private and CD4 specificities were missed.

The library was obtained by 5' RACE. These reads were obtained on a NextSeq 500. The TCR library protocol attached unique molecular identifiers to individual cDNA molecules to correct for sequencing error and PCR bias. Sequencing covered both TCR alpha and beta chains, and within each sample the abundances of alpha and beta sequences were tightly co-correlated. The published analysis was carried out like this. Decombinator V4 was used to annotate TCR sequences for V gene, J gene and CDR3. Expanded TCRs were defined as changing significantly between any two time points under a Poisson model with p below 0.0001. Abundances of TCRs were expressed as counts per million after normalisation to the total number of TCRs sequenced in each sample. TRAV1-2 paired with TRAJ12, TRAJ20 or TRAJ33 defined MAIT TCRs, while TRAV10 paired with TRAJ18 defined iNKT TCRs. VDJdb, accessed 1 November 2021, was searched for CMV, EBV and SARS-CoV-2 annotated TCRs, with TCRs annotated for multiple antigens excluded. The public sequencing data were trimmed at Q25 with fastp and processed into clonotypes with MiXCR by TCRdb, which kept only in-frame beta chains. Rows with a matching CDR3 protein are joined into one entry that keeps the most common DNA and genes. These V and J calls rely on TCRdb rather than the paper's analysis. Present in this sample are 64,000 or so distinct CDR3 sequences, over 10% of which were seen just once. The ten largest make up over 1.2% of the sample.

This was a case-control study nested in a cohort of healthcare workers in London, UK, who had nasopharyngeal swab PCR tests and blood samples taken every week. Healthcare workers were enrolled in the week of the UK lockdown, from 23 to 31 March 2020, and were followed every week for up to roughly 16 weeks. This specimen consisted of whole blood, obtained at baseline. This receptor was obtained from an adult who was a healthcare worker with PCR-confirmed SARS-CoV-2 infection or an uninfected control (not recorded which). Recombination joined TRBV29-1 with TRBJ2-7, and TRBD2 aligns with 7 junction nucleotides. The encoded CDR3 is CSVVWREPYEQYF. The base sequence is TGCAGCGTTGTATGGCGGGAGCCCTACGAGCAGTACTTC.